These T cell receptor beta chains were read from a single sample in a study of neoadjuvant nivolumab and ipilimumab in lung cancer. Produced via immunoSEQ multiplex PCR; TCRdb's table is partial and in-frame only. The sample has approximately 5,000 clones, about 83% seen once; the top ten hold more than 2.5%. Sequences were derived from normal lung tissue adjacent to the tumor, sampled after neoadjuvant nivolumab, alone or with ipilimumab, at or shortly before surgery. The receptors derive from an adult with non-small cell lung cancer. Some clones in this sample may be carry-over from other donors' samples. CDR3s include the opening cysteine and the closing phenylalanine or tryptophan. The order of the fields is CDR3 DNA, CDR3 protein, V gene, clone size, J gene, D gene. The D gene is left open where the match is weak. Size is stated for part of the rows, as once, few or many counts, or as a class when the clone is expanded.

cdr3_nt: TGTGCCAGTAGTATTCGGTTGTCCGAGGGAGGGCCACGAGATACGCAGTATTTT
cdr3_aa: CASSIRLSEGGPRDTQYF
v_call: TRBV19
clone_size: NA
j_call: TRBJ2-3
d_call: TRBD2

cdr3_nt: TGTGCCAGCAGTACTACAGGGGCAGGCACTGAAGCTTTCTTT
cdr3_aa: CASSTTGAGTEAFF
v_call: TRBV6-1
clone_size: NA
j_call: TRBJ1-1
d_call: TRBD1

cdr3_nt: TGTGCCAGCGGTCCGGGACTAGGCTACAATGAGCAGTTCTTC
cdr3_aa: CASGPGLGYNEQFF
v_call: TRBV25-1
clone_size: NA
j_call: TRBJ2-1
d_call: TRBD2

cdr3_nt: TGTGCCAGCAGCGCCGCGAGGAGCTCCTACAATGAGCAGTTCTTC
cdr3_aa: CASSAARSSYNEQFF
v_call: TRBV5-8
clone_size: NA
j_call: TRBJ2-1
d_call: NA

cdr3_nt: TGTGCCTGGACTCTACAGGGGGGAAACACCATATATTTT
cdr3_aa: CAWTLQGGNTIYF
v_call: TRBV30
clone_size: once
j_call: TRBJ1-3
d_call: TRBD1

cdr3_nt: TGTGCCAGCAGCCGCCGACTAGCGGGAAATGAGCAGTTCTTC
cdr3_aa: CASSRRLAGNEQFF
v_call: TRBV9
clone_size: NA
j_call: TRBJ2-1
d_call: TRBD2

cdr3_nt: TGTGCCAGCAGCAGCCTCGGAAGGAATGAGCAGTTCTTC
cdr3_aa: CASSSLGRNEQFF
v_call: TRBV7-8
clone_size: NA
j_call: TRBJ2-1
d_call: NA

cdr3_nt: TGTGCCAGCAGCCGACAGGGTGTGTCTAATGAAAAACTGTTTTTT
cdr3_aa: CASSRQGVSNEKLFF
v_call: TRBV2
clone_size: few
j_call: TRBJ1-4
d_call: TRBD1

cdr3_nt: TGTGCCAGCTCACCTTTAAGCGGAGAATTCTACAATGAGCAGTTCTTC
cdr3_aa: CASSPLSGEFYNEQFF
v_call: TRBV18
clone_size: NA
j_call: TRBJ2-1
d_call: NA

cdr3_nt: TGCGCCAGCAGTGAGAGCGGGAGGACCTACAATGAGCAGTTCTTC
cdr3_aa: CASSESGRTYNEQFF
v_call: TRBV10-1
clone_size: once
j_call: TRBJ2-1
d_call: TRBD2

cdr3_nt: TGTGCCAGTAGTATAGATCGAAGAAAGAACACTGAAGCTTTCTTT
cdr3_aa: CASSIDRRKNTEAFF
v_call: TRBV19
clone_size: NA
j_call: TRBJ1-1
d_call: NA

cdr3_nt: TGCAGCGTTGGGGCAGGAGGCAATCAGCCCCAGCATTTT
cdr3_aa: CSVGAGGNQPQHF
v_call: TRBV29-1
clone_size: NA
j_call: TRBJ1-5
d_call: NA

cdr3_nt: TGTGCCAGTCGAATCCAGGGTGGGACTGAAGCTTTCTTT
cdr3_aa: CASRIQGGTEAFF
v_call: TRBV19
clone_size: few
j_call: TRBJ1-1
d_call: NA

cdr3_nt: TGCGCCAGCAGCTTTCGGCAGGGCGATAATGAAAAACTGTTTTTT
cdr3_aa: CASSFRQGDNEKLFF
v_call: TRBV5-1
clone_size: NA
j_call: TRBJ1-4
d_call: NA

cdr3_nt: TGTGCCAGCAGCCTACCGACCCAAGAACTCAATCAGCCCCAGCATTTT
cdr3_aa: CASSLPTQELNQPQHF
v_call: TRBV21-1
clone_size: NA
j_call: TRBJ1-5
d_call: NA

cdr3_nt: TGTGCCAGCAGCGTTGATAGCGGGACCCGCTACGAGCAGTACTTC
cdr3_aa: CASSVDSGTRYEQYF
v_call: TRBV7-6
clone_size: NA
j_call: TRBJ2-7
d_call: TRBD2

cdr3_nt: TGTGCCAGCAGCTTCGATAGCGGGAGCACAGATACGCAGTATTTT
cdr3_aa: CASSFDSGSTDTQYF
v_call: TRBV7-2
clone_size: NA
j_call: TRBJ2-3
d_call: TRBD2

cdr3_nt: TGCGCCAGCAGCATCCGGGACAGCACAGATACGCAGTATTTT
cdr3_aa: CASSIRDSTDTQYF
v_call: TRBV5-1
clone_size: once
j_call: TRBJ2-3
d_call: NA

cdr3_nt: TGTGCCAGCAGCTTAGACAGGGGGTCCTACAATGAGCAGTTCTTC
cdr3_aa: CASSLDRGSYNEQFF
v_call: TRBV7-6
clone_size: NA
j_call: TRBJ2-1
d_call: TRBD1

cdr3_nt: TGTGCCATCAGGCTGACAGGGGAGGACTCCTACAATGAGCAGTTCTTC
cdr3_aa: CAIRLTGEDSYNEQFF
v_call: TRBV10-3
clone_size: NA
j_call: TRBJ2-1
d_call: TRBD1

cdr3_nt: TGTGCCATCAGTGCGGGGGGCGCGGGGACTAGGTCCTACAATGAGCAGTTCTTC
cdr3_aa: CAISAGGAGTRSYNEQFF
v_call: TRBV10-3
clone_size: NA
j_call: TRBJ2-1
d_call: TRBD2

cdr3_nt: TGCAGCGTCCGGGAGACAGGGACCACTGAAGCTTTCTTT
cdr3_aa: CSVRETGTTEAFF
v_call: TRBV29-1
clone_size: NA
j_call: TRBJ1-1
d_call: TRBD1

cdr3_nt: TGTGCCTGGAGTACCGGGACAGGGACCCTACGAAACTATGGCTACACCTTC
cdr3_aa: CAWSTGTGTLRNYGYTF
v_call: TRBV30
clone_size: NA
j_call: TRBJ1-2
d_call: TRBD1

cdr3_nt: TGCAGCGTTGAAGGCGGGAAGGGGGCTAACTATGGCTACACCTTC
cdr3_aa: CSVEGGKGANYGYTF
v_call: TRBV29-1
clone_size: few
j_call: TRBJ1-2
d_call: NA

cdr3_nt: TGTGCCAGCAGCTTAGTCTTCGCGAACACTGAAGCTTTCTTT
cdr3_aa: CASSLVFANTEAFF
v_call: TRBV11-2
clone_size: NA
j_call: TRBJ1-1
d_call: NA

cdr3_nt: TGTGATCGTATGGGAAGGGAGGGGACCGGGGAGCTGTTTTTT
cdr3_aa: CDRMGREGTGELFF
v_call: TRBV7-9
clone_size: once
j_call: TRBJ2-2
d_call: TRBD2

cdr3_nt: TGTGCCAGCATGACAGGGGGCTCTGGAAACACCATATATTTT
cdr3_aa: CASMTGGSGNTIYF
v_call: TRBV6-5
clone_size: NA
j_call: TRBJ1-3
d_call: TRBD1

cdr3_nt: TGTGCCAGTAGCCACCCGAACAGGGTACAAGCTTTCTTT
cdr3_aa: CASSHPNRVQAFF
v_call: TRBV19
clone_size: NA
j_call: TRBJ1-1
d_call: NA

cdr3_nt: TGTGCCAGCAGTGACCTTCCCGACAGATTCAATCAGCCCCAGCATTTT
cdr3_aa: CASSDLPDRFNQPQHF
v_call: TRBV6-1
clone_size: NA
j_call: TRBJ1-5
d_call: NA

cdr3_nt: TGTGCCATCAGTGGGCTGGGGGCCGAGCAGTACTTC
cdr3_aa: CAISGLGAEQYF
v_call: TRBV10-3
clone_size: NA
j_call: TRBJ2-7
d_call: NA

cdr3_nt: TGCAGCGTGGCTTCGGGCGGGCGGGGAACTGAAGCTTTCTTT
cdr3_aa: CSVASGGRGTEAFF
v_call: TRBV29-1
clone_size: NA
j_call: TRBJ1-1
d_call: NA

cdr3_nt: TGTGCCAGCAGGATTCTAGCGGGCCAAGAGACCCAGTACTTC
cdr3_aa: CASRILAGQETQYF
v_call: TRBV6-5
clone_size: NA
j_call: TRBJ2-5
d_call: TRBD2

cdr3_nt: TGTGCCAGTAGCGAGGATCTCGCCTACGAGCAGTACTTC
cdr3_aa: CASSEDLAYEQYF
v_call: TRBV19
clone_size: few
j_call: TRBJ2-7
d_call: NA